This T cell receptor beta chain is from a study of cytomegalovirus exposure and HLA in healthy donors. Regarding the study as a whole: Sequencing had likely introduced a cluster of highly shared sequence variants as an artifact. Later analysis placed DRB1 highest and HLA-C lowest in TCR association rates, which differed by HLA locus. In a later analysis, at a false discovery rate of 0.05, under 20,000 TCR beta sequences matched HLA alleles.

Germline CDR1 is MNHNS and CDR2 is SASEGT. The CDR3 covers 13 residues. V lost 7 bases to trimming and J lost 3 bases, with 10 bases between them. For this clone: Its specificity is not known.

The PCR contained 60 Vbeta and 13 Jbeta primers. Repertoires were generated with immunoSEQ multiplex PCR, while TCRdb's copy carries only in-frame clones and drops some. This sample contains 130,000 to 150,000 clones. The sample was PBMCs. The clonotype comes from a woman aged 45-65 years in good health and CMV-seronegative. The chain combines TRBV6-1 with TRBJ1-5; maybe TRBD1 (6 bases). CDR3 DNA: TGTGCCAGCACCAGGGGACACAATCAGCCCCAGCATTTT. Translated, it gives CASTRGHNQPQHF.